This TCR beta chain emerged from a study of blood T cell repertoires in COVID-19 (TCRdb year 2020). As for the study more broadly: Samples covering the acute and convalescent phases of COVID-19 were provided by collaborators in the United States, Italy and Spain. The prospective study material was composed of cDNA or gDNA derived from T cells, B-cell-depleted T cells, or PBMCs. Nearly every sample came with metadata listing a de-identified subject ID, COVID-19 status, age in years and sex. A freely available public database, intended as a resource for researchers studying the immune response to SARS-CoV-2, is where the repertoires were released. Where available, HLA class I and class II types were taken from metadata supplied by the sample provider and were not determined by assay-based typing. Subjects who had been exposed to COVID-19, were actively infected with it, or had recovered from it provided the deeply sampled blood TCRbeta repertoires that made up the dataset. The samples were drawn from the first 160 participants of the ongoing ImmuneRACE study and from 950 to 1,500 subjects provided by 6 global collaborators.

Regarding this clone: Its antigen is still unknown. Within one base of it there is no much larger clone, and no base qualities were kept.

TCRbeta CDR3 regions were amplified from genomic DNA using the immunoSEQ Assay, a bias-controlled multiplex PCR. On the authors' methods: Nucleated cell counts per sample were estimated from amplification of reference gene primers within the assay. To quantify the absolute abundance of each unique TCRbeta CDR3 rearrangement, sequence reads were collapsed and filtered. For each sample, productive Simpson clonality was calculated as the square root of Simpson's diversity index over productive rearrangements. TCRdb stores this immuneACCESS table with in-frame sequences only. Part of the clones is absent; in the studies checked, under half of the shortfall reflects unresolved V genes, and no reason is known for the rest. V and J calls and clone size are copied from that table; D and trimming were computed from the DNA. For this sample the table gives 80,000 to 100,000 clones, of which approximately 90% were detected only once. The ten biggest clones cover 4% to 5% of the sample.

Each collaborating institution followed its own protocols to collect whole blood in K2EDTA tubes. For TCRbeta analysis, collaborators shipped samples in one of three forms: frozen whole blood, isolated PBMCs, or DNA extracted from either of those sample types. V is shortened by 0 bases, J by 5 bases, and the region joining them spans 12 bases. The germline V gene specifies SGHRS as CDR1 and YFSETQ as CDR2. Measured from the cysteine to the phenylalanine, the CDR3 is 15 residues long. Kept here is only the CDR3 DNA, which spans 45 bases and is read in frame from base 1. Results and caveats for the whole study, not just this receptor: How much clinical and demographic metadata was included differed by source and by participant, and the metadata was provided uncurated.

The chain joins TRBV5-1 to TRBJ1-3; 6 matching bases give a weak D call of TRBD1. Sequencing was performed on peripheral blood. This receptor was obtained from a man between 70 and 80 years old with acute or convalescent COVID-19. The sequenced DNA is TGCGCCAGCAGCTTGGCCCCCACAGGGAGAAACACCATATATTTT. This codes for CASSLAPTGRNTIYF.